These T cell receptor beta chains were read from a single sample in a study of cytomegalovirus exposure and HLA in healthy donors. The table came from immunoSEQ multiplex PCR; TCRdb's copy has only in-frame clones and leaves some out. Of some 150,000 clones in the sample, 65% to 80% were seen once. Sequenced material: PBMCs. The receptors stem from a man aged 18-30 years in good health and CMV-seronegative. Each CDR3 is given with its conserved first and last residue. Each record gives: clone size, D gene, J gene, V gene, CDR3 DNA, CDR3 protein. A D gene is named only where the DNA matches it firmly. A clone size is listed for some rows: how often the clone was seen (once, few, many), or a class if it is expanded.

- TRBD1 TRBJ2-7 TRBV5-1 TGCGCCAGCAGCTTACCTCAGGGGGCGGGCTACGAGCAGTACTTC CASSLPQGAGYEQYF
- TRBD1 TRBJ2-3 TRBV7-9 TGTGCCAGCAGTTTAGGACAGGGGGGAACAGATACGCAGTATTTT CASSLGQGGTDTQYF
- TRBD1 TRBJ2-1 TRBV19 TGTGCCAGTAGAAGGGACAGTATCTCCTACAATGAGCAGTTCTTC CASRRDSISYNEQFF
- TRBD1 TRBJ2-5 TRBV2 TGTGCCAGCGACAGGGCCCCGGAGACCCAGTACTTC CASDRAPETQYF
once - TRBJ2-1 TRBV2 TGTGCCAGCAATCGGGTGGAGGGTGAGCAGTTCTTC CASNRVEGEQFF
- TRBD2 TRBJ2-1 TRBV5-1 TGCGCCAGCAGCTTAACTAGCGGGGGTTACATTGGGTCCTACAATGAGCAGTTCTTC CASSLTSGGYIGSYNEQFF
- - TRBJ1-1 TRBV18 TGTGCCAGCTCACCACCGTGGACATCCCCGGGGGACACTGAAGCTTTCTTT CASSPPWTSPGDTEAFF
few TRBD2 TRBJ2-5 TRBV19 TGTGCCAGTAGCCCGGGACTAGCGGCGCAAGAGACCCAGTACTTC CASSPGLAAQETQYF
- TRBD1 TRBJ2-1 TRBV30 TGTGCCGGGAAAACAGGGGGTTACTACAATGAGCAGTTCTTC CAGKTGGYYNEQFF
few - TRBJ1-1 TRBV7-2 TGTGCCAGCAGCTTAGCAGGGGACACTGAAGCTTTCTTT CASSLAGDTEAFF